These 10 T cell receptor beta chains were all obtained from the same sample, sequenced in a study of response to subunit inactivated influenza vaccine (dated by TCRdb to 2016 to 2018). The protocol used for the library was RT-PCR. The instrument was an Illumina HiSeq 2500. TCRdb applied fastp at Q25 and MiXCR to the public reads, then kept only in-frame beta chains. A single entry per CDR3 protein holds the most common genes and DNA from its merged rows. For this sample there are approximately 300,000 distinct CDR3 sequences; roughly 20% appear just once. In total, the top ten clones hold under 13% of the sample. The sequenced sample was PBMCs from blood, obtained less than 22 months after vaccination. Receptor source: a man between 50 and 75 years old who received an inactivated influenza vaccine. Donor details come from another sample of the same person, matched by shared clones.

This chain connects TRBV9 to TRBJ1-2; D possibly corresponds to TRBD1 (6 bases). Germline V lookup: CDR1 SGDLS, CDR2 YYNGEE. CDR3 length equals 15 residues. V was cut by 3 bases and J by 3 bases, with 15 bases left in between. CDR3 amino acids: CASSEGGATHYGYTF. DNA of the CDR3: TGTGCCAGCAGCGAGGGGGGTGCGACCCACTATGGCTACACCTTC.

This chain links TRBV20-1 with TRBJ2-7, with D maybe TRBD2 (5 bases). Trimming pared 6 bases from V and 3 bases from J, leaving 15 bases between. This CDR3 is 13 amino acids long. The V gene's germline CDR1 is DFQATT and CDR2 SNEGSKA (reference sequence). This CDR3 is CSAQRLDYYEQYF. Here the CDR3 DNA reads TGCAGTGCACAGAGGCTAGACTACTACGAGCAGTACTTC.

This clonotype was counted between two and nine times. The chain carries TRBV4-3 and TRBJ2-3; D may be TRBD2 (6 bases). The CDR3 has 15 residues. Looked up from germline, CDR1 is LGHNA and CDR2 is YSLEER. Trimming took off 0 bases at V and 3 bases at J, with 10 bases between the two ends. The CDR3, as DNA: TGCGCCAGCAGCCAAGATGTGGGAGGTACAGATACGCAGTATTTT. This sequence encodes CASSQDVGGTDTQYF.

The V and J genes are TRBV28 and TRBJ2-3, with D uncertain. Germline V CDR1 and CDR2: MDHEN, SYDVKM. Trimming took off 6 bases at V and 0 bases at J, with 10 bases between the two ends. The CDR3 extends over 14 amino acids. The DNA of the CDR3 is TGTGCCAGCAGGGGAATCTCTAGCACAGATACGCAGTATTTT. It translates to CASRGISSTDTQYF.

The genes are TRBV4-3 and TRBJ2-1; 10 bases line up with TRBD1. The CDR3 is 16 amino acids. CDR1 is LGHNA and CDR2 is YSLEER in the germline V gene. J was trimmed by 4 bases and V by 0 bases; bases with no gene match: 3. The CDR3 DNA reads TGCGCCAGCAGCCAAGATTCGGGACAGGGGTACAATGAGCAGTTCTTC. Its translation: CASSQDSGQGYNEQFF.

Only a few counts were recorded for this clonotype. CDR3 nucleotides: TGTGCCAGCAGTTTCAACGGTAACAATGAGCAGTTCTTC. Protein: CASSFNGNNEQFF. The chain joins TRBV28 to TRBJ2-1; D is ambiguous. This CDR3 has 13 residues. Germline V gives CDR1 MDHEN, CDR2 SYDVKM. The germline V and J ends were trimmed by 3 bases and 5 bases, with 8 bases remaining between them.

This clonotype was seen ten or more times. This chain connects TRBV6-1 to TRBJ1-1; TRBD1 matches at 8 bases. V shed 3 bases, J shed 5 bases, and the junction held 2 bases outside the gene matches. Germline V gene data show CDR1 as MNHNS and CDR2 as SASEGT. The CDR3 loop spans 13 amino acids. As DNA, the CDR3 is TGTGCCAGCAGTGACAGGGGGCGGACTGAAGCTTTCTTT. Translation gives CASSDRGRTEAFF.

This clonotype has a count of ten or more. This sequence joins TRBV2 and TRBJ1-2; 9 positions match TRBD1. CDR3 size: 15 residues. J gave up 2 bases and V 5 bases, and 6 bases lay outside the gene matches. The germline V gene encodes CDR1 SNHLY and CDR2 FYNNEI. The CDR3 region has the DNA TGTGCCAGCAGTCTCGGACAGGGGCCGAACTATGGCTACACCTTC. It is translated as CASSLGQGPNYGYTF.

V and J are TRBV12-3 or TRBV12-4 and TRBJ1-5; 9 positions agree with TRBD1. The CDR3 contains 15 residues. V gave up 6 bases and J gave up 0 bases; unmatched junction bases: 3. For the CDR3, the DNA is TGTGCCAGCAGAGGGGACAGGGCTAGCAATCAGCCCCAGCATTTT. Translated, it gives CASRGDRASNQPQHF.

The chain recombines TRBV14 with TRBJ2-7; 7 nucleotides align to TRBD1. The V and J ends lost 3 bases and 3 bases, in that order; junction bases with no gene match: 8. Germline V CDR1 and CDR2: SGHDN, FVKESK. The CDR3 is 15 residues long. CDR3 sequence (DNA): TGTGCCAGCAGCCAGGAAGACAGGGCCCACTACGAGCAGTACTTC. It translates to CASSQEDRAHYEQYF.